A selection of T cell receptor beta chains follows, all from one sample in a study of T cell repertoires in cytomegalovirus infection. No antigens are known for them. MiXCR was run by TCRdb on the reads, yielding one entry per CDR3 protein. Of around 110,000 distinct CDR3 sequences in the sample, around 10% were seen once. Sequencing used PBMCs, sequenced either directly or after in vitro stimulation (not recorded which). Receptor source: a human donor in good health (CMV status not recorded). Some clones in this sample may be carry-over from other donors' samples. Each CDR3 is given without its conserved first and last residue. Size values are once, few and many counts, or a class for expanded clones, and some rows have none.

ASSYGTSNTGELF	many	TRBJ2-2	TRBV7-8
ASSQDRWLSGQNIQY	-	TRBJ2-4	TRBV4-1
ASSLDRGPIYGYT	many	TRBJ1-2	TRBV12-3/TRBV12-4
ASSFVSSNQPQH	-	TRBJ1-5	TRBV7-6
ATSGTGPFRYNEQF	-	TRBJ2-1	TRBV24-1
ASSMGDNQPQH	many	TRBJ1-5	TRBV5-1
ASSTDEDEQF	many	TRBJ2-1	TRBV7-3
ASSRSLNTGELF	many	TRBJ2-2	TRBV7-3
ASSQGATYEQY	many	TRBJ2-7	TRBV4-1
SVSGLAGNSYNEQF	-	TRBJ2-1	TRBV29-1
ASSLGGIGELF	many	TRBJ2-2	TRBV7-2
ASTGAVSSYNEQF	-	TRBJ2-1	TRBV19
ASSESVAEQY	-	TRBJ2-7	TRBV6-1
ASSPLSLAPEQF	few	TRBJ2-1	TRBV18
ASSPSLAGPSRNEQF	few	TRBJ2-1	TRBV14